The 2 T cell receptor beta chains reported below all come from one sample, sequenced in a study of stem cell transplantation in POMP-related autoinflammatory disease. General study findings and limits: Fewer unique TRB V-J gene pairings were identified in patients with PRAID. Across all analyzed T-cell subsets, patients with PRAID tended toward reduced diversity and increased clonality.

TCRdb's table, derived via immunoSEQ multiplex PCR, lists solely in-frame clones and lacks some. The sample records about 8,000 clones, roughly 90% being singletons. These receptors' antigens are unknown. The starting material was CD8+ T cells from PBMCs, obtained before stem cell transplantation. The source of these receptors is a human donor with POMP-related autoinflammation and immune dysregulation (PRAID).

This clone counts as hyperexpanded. CDR3 sequence (DNA): TGTGCCAGCAGCTTAACGGCCAGGCCGATGGATGGCTACACCTTC. Translating it yields CASSLTARPMDGYTF. V and J are TRBV7-3 and TRBJ1-2; D remains unclear. CDR3 length: 15 residues. V was cut by 0 bases and J by 6 bases, with 14 bases left in between. Germline V gene lookup returns CDR1 SGHTA and CDR2 FQGTGA.

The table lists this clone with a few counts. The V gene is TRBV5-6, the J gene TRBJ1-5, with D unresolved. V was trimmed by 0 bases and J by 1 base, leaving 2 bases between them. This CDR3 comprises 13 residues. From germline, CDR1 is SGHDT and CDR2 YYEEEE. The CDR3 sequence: CASSLGSNQPQHF. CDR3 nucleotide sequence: TGTGCCAGCAGCTTGGGGAGCAATCAGCCCCAGCATTTT.